Following are 20 T cell receptor beta chains from one sample sequenced in a study of shared clonotypes between healthy human individuals. Method: immunoSEQ multiplex PCR; TCRdb's copy keeps in-frame clones and lacks some. The data contain some 1 million clones, around four fifths of them singletons. The sequencing input was memory CD4+ T cells sorted from blood. As for subset: CD45RA-negative fraction. The origin of the receptors is a man aged 18 to 35 in good health.

This clone occurred once. V gene TRBV5-1 combines with J gene TRBJ2-7; TRBD2 matches at 8 bases. The J segment lost 1 base and the V segment lost 0 bases, leaving 3 bases of the junction unmatched. CDR1 is SGHRS, CDR2 YFSETQ, per germline. The length of the CDR3 is 15 residues. Here the CDR3 DNA reads TGCGCCAGCAGCTTGGAGAGCGGGAGATCCTACGAGCAGTACTTC. Translating gives CASSLESGRSYEQYF.

A single count supports this clone. The sample contains more than one DNA sequence encoding this CDR3. The J gene is TRBJ1-5, the V gene TRBV5-1, with 7 bases lining up with TRBD1. The V gene end was trimmed by 4 bases and the J gene end by 1 base; junction bases not matched to a gene: 2. This CDR3 is 14 amino acids long. Per the germline V gene, CDR1 is SGHRS and CDR2 is YFSETQ. Here the CDR3 DNA reads TGCGCCAGCAGCCCGGGACAGAGCAATCAGCCCCAGCATTTT. It encodes CASSPGQSNQPQHF.

This sequence joins TRBV11-2 and TRBJ2-5, with no clear D. Trimming left V 0 bases short and J 4 bases short, with 6 bases between. Germline lookup yields CDR1 SGHAT and CDR2 FQNNGV. The CDR3 contains 13 residues. The CDR3 DNA is TGTGCCAGCAGCTTAGAACGATTAGAGACCCAGTACTTC. This translates into CASSLERLETQYF.

The V call is TRBV28, the J call TRBJ2-7; D is possibly TRBD2 (6 bases). The CDR3 loop spans 18 amino acids. The V end lost 4 bases, the J end lost 1 base, and 23 bases lay between the germline ends. The V gene's germline CDR1 is MDHEN and CDR2 SYDVKM. CDR3 bases: TGTGCCAGCAGTTCAACCCCGGGACCGGGACTGCGGTCCTACGAGCAGTACTTC. It specifies CASSSTPGPGLRSYEQYF.

The chain uses TRBV18 and TRBJ1-4, with D uncertain. The CDR3 sequence is 14 residues long. Trimming cost V 3 bases and J 7 bases, with 12 bases left between them. CDR1 and CDR2 from the germline V gene are KGHSH and LQKENI. CDR3 in amino acids: CASSPADYGEKLFF. The CDR3, as DNA: TGTGCCAGCTCACCCGCAGATTACGGTGAAAAACTGTTTTTT.

This clone was counted a single time. DNA for the CDR3: TGCAGCGCGTACAGCGTCCCTGAGCAGTTCTTC. Its protein is CSAYSVPEQFF. The chain links TRBV29-1 to TRBJ2-1; the D is unclear. V dropped 7 bases and J dropped 9 bases, with 13 bases sitting between them. The CDR3 covers 11 residues. Germline-derived CDR1 and CDR2 are SQVTM and ANQGSEA.

The rearrangement links TRBV19 to TRBJ2-1; D not certain. This CDR3 contains 12 residues. Germline V gene sequence: CDR1 LNHDA, CDR2 SQIVND (reference sequence). The V gene lost 6 bases and the J gene lost 4 bases, with 7 bases spanning the gap. In nucleotides, the CDR3 is TGTGCCAGTAGCCCTGGGTACAATGAGCAGTTCTTC. Amino acids: CASSPGYNEQFF.

The gene calls are TRBV6-5 and TRBJ2-1, with D tentatively TRBD2 (6 bases). V was trimmed by 0 bases and J by 0 bases, leaving 9 bases between them. Germline lookup yields CDR1 MNHEY and CDR2 SVGAGI. This CDR3 is 16 amino acids long. The CDR3 loop reads CASSYSGGSSYNEQFF. CDR3 bases: TGTGCCAGCAGTTACTCCGGGGGATCCTCCTACAATGAGCAGTTCTTC.

The chain combines TRBV7-2 with TRBJ2-3, with D possibly being TRBD2 (5 bases). The CDR3 spans 15 residues. Deletions cut 6 bases from V and 1 base from J, with 14 bases between. Germline-derived CDR1 and CDR2 are SGHTA and FQGNSA. CDR3 protein: CASRKVGSGTDTQYF. Written as DNA, the CDR3 is TGTGCCAGCAGAAAGGTGGGGAGTGGCACAGATACGCAGTATTTT.

Remarks on this clone: A junction end diverges from the germline sequence, so it may reflect a read error. The chain has TRBV7-7 and TRBJ2-5; 9 bases are shared with TRBD2. This CDR3 has 16 residues. Germline V gene lookup returns CDR1 SSHAT and CDR2 FNYEAQ (reference sequence). The CDR3 DNA reads TGTGCTAGCAGCTTAGTTTTGACTAGCGGCCAAGAGACCCAGTACTTC. Encoded protein: CASSLVLTSGQETQYF.

This clone was counted between two and nine times. Other DNA sequences in this sample translate to the same CDR3. The chain joins TRBV4-1 to TRBJ1-2; a weak D match, TRBD1 (5 bases). The germline V and J ends were trimmed by 0 bases and 4 bases, with 9 bases remaining between them. CDR1 and CDR2 (germline): MGHRA, YSYEKL. CDR3 length: 14 amino acids. The CDR3 nucleotides read TGCGCCAGCAGCCAAGATGGGGCAGCCTATGGCTACACCTTC. Protein product: CASSQDGAAYGYTF.

CDR3 nucleotide sequence: TGTGCCAGCAGTAAATACAGGGGTTATAACACTGAAGCTTTCTTT. This sequence encodes CASSKYRGYNTEAFF. J is TRBJ1-1 and V is TRBV28, with TRBD1 matching over 7 bases. The CDR3 runs to 15 residues. CDR1 and CDR2 (germline): MDHEN, SYDVKM. V shed 5 bases, J shed 2 bases, and the junction held 8 bases outside the gene matches. The variable domain in full, completed from reference TRBV28 and TRBJ1-1, reads DVKVTQSSRYLVKRTGEKVFLECVQDMDHENMFWYRQDPGLGLRLIYFSYDVKMKEKGDIPEGYSVSREKKERFSLILESASTNQTSMYLCASSKYRGYNTEAFFGQGTRLTVV.

V gene TRBV18 combines with J gene TRBJ1-2, with D perhaps matching TRBD1 (5 bases). The CDR3 contains 16 residues. V was trimmed by 0 bases and J by 4 bases, leaving 15 bases between them. CDR1 is KGHSH and CDR2 is LQKENI in the germline V gene. The chain's CDR3 is CASSPPIRASTYGYTF. In nucleotides, the CDR3 is TGTGCCAGCTCACCACCTATCAGGGCTTCTACCTATGGCTACACCTTC.

The chain is built from TRBV6-6 and TRBJ2-7; 7 bases agree with TRBD1. This CDR3 contains 13 residues. After removal of 6 bases from V and 5 bases from J, the junction contained 7 bases not matched to a gene. Per germline, CDR1 MNHNY and CDR2 SVGAGI (reference sequence). The chain's CDR3 is CASSSTGNHEQYF. In nucleotides, the CDR3 is TGTGCCAGCAGCTCGACAGGGAACCACGAGCAGTACTTC.

There are a few counts of this clone. V and J are TRBV4-1 and TRBJ2-1, with 9 bases that match TRBD2. The CDR3 totals 15 residues. Germline V gives CDR1 MGHRA, CDR2 YSYEKL. V was pared by 4 bases and J by 8 bases, with 9 bases of the junction left unmatched. CDR3 in DNA: TGCGCCAGCAGCCTGGGACTAGCTTGGGAATATGAGCAGTTCTTC. It translates to CASSLGLAWEYEQFF.

In DNA, the CDR3 is TGTGCCAGTAGTAGGCTCGGGACTAGCGGGGGAGAGACCCAGTACTTC. As protein: CASSRLGTSGGETQYF. The J gene is TRBJ2-5, the V gene TRBV19; 14 nucleotides agree with TRBD2. Germline V lookup: CDR1 LNHDA, CDR2 SQIVND (reference sequence). This CDR3 is built from 16 residues. J was trimmed by 4 bases and V by 4 bases; bases with no gene match: 5. The complete variable domain, with remaining parts taken from reference TRBV19 and TRBJ2-5, reads DGGITQSPKYLFRKEGQNVTLSCEQNLNHDAMYWYRQDPGQGLRLIYYSQIVNDFQKGDIAEGYSVSREKKESFPLTVTSAQKNPTAFYLCASSRLGTSGGETQYFGPGTRLLVL.

This clone has a handful of counts. The sample carries other DNA sequences with the same CDR3. This rearrangement joins TRBV7-3 to TRBJ2-5; possible D gene TRBD1, 6 bases. CDR1 is SGHTA and CDR2 is FQGTGA in the germline V gene. The length of the CDR3 is 14 residues. V was shortened by 5 bases and J by 2 bases, with 12 bases between the two germline ends. Here the CDR3 reads CASSLQGGQETQYF. CDR3 coding DNA: TGTGCCAGCAGCCTACAGGGTGGGCAAGAGACCCAGTACTTC.

This clone was detected ten times or more. This chain uses TRBV27 with TRBJ2-2; unclear D gene. This CDR3 spans 13 amino acids. Trimming removed 8 bases at V and 4 bases at J, with 11 bases between. Germline CDR1 and CDR2: MNHEY and SMNVEV (reference sequence). CDR3 in amino acids: CASRRLTTGELFF. In DNA form, the CDR3 reads TGTGCCAGCCGCCGTCTAACCACCGGGGAGCTGTTTTTT.

The V gene is TRBV30, the J gene TRBJ1-1, with TRBD1 as a possible D gene (5 bases). The V gene's germline CDR1 is GTSNPN and CDR2 SVGIG (reference sequence). V was clipped by 3 bases and J by 11 bases, with 13 bases between them. CDR3 length: 11 residues. The CDR3 protein is CAWRRQGRAFF. DNA for the CDR3: TGTGCCTGGAGACGCCAGGGCCGCGCTTTCTTT.

The CDR3 sequence: CASSPRSGYGYTF. CDR3 bases: TGTGCCAGCAGCCCTCGGTCGGGCTATGGCTACACCTTC. This chain joins TRBV7-9 and TRBJ1-2, with D uncertain. V was shortened by 5 bases and J by 4 bases, with 11 bases between the two germline ends. The CDR3 contains 13 residues. CDR1 and CDR2 (germline): SEHNR, FQNEAQ (reference sequence). The full variable domain, rest sourced from reference TRBV7-9 and TRBJ1-2, is DTGVSQNPRHKITKRGQNVTFRCDPISEHNRLYWYRQTLGQGPEFLTYFQNEAQLEKSRLLSDRFSAERPKGSFSTLEIQRTEQGDSAMYLCASSPRSGYGYTFGSGTRLTVV.